These 29 T cell receptor beta chains were all obtained from the same sample, sequenced in a study of shared clonotypes between healthy human individuals. CD45RO-negative, CCR7-positively selected cells formed the naive CD8 fraction, excluding terminally differentiated effector memory CD45RA+ cells. Produced via immunoSEQ multiplex PCR; TCRdb's table is partial and in-frame only. The sample has 1.5 million to 2.5 million clones, approximately 94% seen once. The sequenced material came from naive CD8+ T cells sorted from blood. These receptor sequences come from a man aged 18 to 29 in good health.

CDR3 loop: CASSYSRPSDEQFF. The CDR3 DNA sequence: TGTGCCAGCAGTTACTCGAGGCCGTCGGATGAGCAGTTCTTC. This chain uses TRBV6-5 with TRBJ2-1, with D unresolved. The length of the CDR3 is 14 residues. V lost 0 bases, J lost 8 bases, and 11 bases lay in between. Per the germline V gene, CDR1 is MNHEY and CDR2 is SVGAGI.

V gene TRBV13 combines with J gene TRBJ1-2; TRBD1 might be the D (5 bases). The CDR3 is 13 residues long. V was pared by 1 base and J by 3 bases, with 6 bases between. Germline CDR1 PRHDT, CDR2 FYEKMQ (reference sequence). CDR3 loop: CASSLETDYGYTF. The CDR3 nucleotides read TGTGCCAGCAGCTTAGAGACAGACTATGGCTACACCTTC.

This rearrangement joins TRBV14 to TRBJ2-3, with D perhaps being TRBD1 or TRBD2 (5 bases each). Germline CDR1 is SGHDN and CDR2 is FVKESK. The CDR3 contains 13 residues. Trimming left V 6 bases short and J 0 bases short, with 7 bases between. This CDR3 reads CASSWGSTDTQYF. For the CDR3, the DNA is TGTGCCAGCAGTTGGGGGAGCACAGATACGCAGTATTTT.

With regard to this clone: The same CDR3 also results from other DNA sequences found in this sample. This chain's CDR3 is CASSLGRTYEQYF. The CDR3 DNA is TGTGCCAGCAGTTTGGGCAGGACCTACGAGCAGTACTTC. This chain connects TRBV28 to TRBJ2-7; no clear D gene. Germline values: CDR1 MDHEN, CDR2 SYDVKM. This CDR3 has 13 residues. Trimming removed 3 bases at V and 2 bases at J, with 8 bases between. The full variable domain, completed using reference TRBV28 and TRBJ2-7, is DVKVTQSSRYLVKRTGEKVFLECVQDMDHENMFWYRQDPGLGLRLIYFSYDVKMKEKGDIPEGYSVSREKKERFSLILESASTNQTSMYLCASSLGRTYEQYFGPGTRLTVT.

The V gene is TRBV4-3, the J gene TRBJ2-3; 9 positions agree with TRBD2. Per germline, CDR1 LGHNA and CDR2 YSLEER. The CDR3 is 16 amino acids. V gave up 3 bases and J gave up 4 bases; unmatched junction bases: 8. In DNA, the CDR3 is TGCGCCAGCAGCCAGTTTAGCGGGAGTAGCGCAGATACGCAGTATTTT. It is translated as CASSQFSGSSADTQYF.

This clone occurred a few times. The chain employs TRBV7-9 and TRBJ1-1, with D uncertain. This CDR3 has 13 amino acids. Trimming pared 4 bases from V and 5 bases from J, leaving 11 bases between. Germline loops: CDR1 SEHNR, CDR2 FQNEAQ (reference sequence). The CDR3 DNA sequence: TGTGCCAGCAGCTCTTCGGCGAGGACTGAAGCTTTCTTT. Its protein product is CASSSSARTEAFF.

V usage is TRBV2 and J usage is TRBJ1-6; 10 bases fit TRBD1. V lost 4 bases, J lost 5 bases, and 5 bases stayed unmatched. CDR3 length: 16 residues. CDR1 and CDR2 (germline): SNHLY, FYNNEI. The CDR3 coding sequence is TGTGCCAGCAGTGGGGACAGGGGAGGTGATAATTCACCCCTCCACTTT. Translating gives CASSGDRGGDNSPLHF.

The rearrangement joins TRBV11-2 to TRBJ2-3, with 7 bases identical to TRBD2. The J segment lost 5 bases and the V segment lost 1 base, leaving 6 bases of the junction unmatched. Per the germline V gene, CDR1 is SGHAT and CDR2 is FQNNGV. The CDR3 loop spans 15 amino acids. The CDR3 DNA reads TGTGCCAGCAGCTTAGGCGGGAGAGGGAAAGATACGCAGTATTTT. Its protein product is CASSLGGRGKDTQYF.

V is TRBV27 and J is TRBJ2-1; D is uncertain. Between the trimmed V and J ends, which lost 5 bases and 0 bases, there was a span of 11 bases. Looked up from germline, CDR1 is MNHEY and CDR2 is SMNVEV (reference sequence). The CDR3 is 15 amino acids. This CDR3 reads CASSQGVSSYNEQFF. CDR3 DNA sequence: TGTGCCAGCAGTCAAGGCGTGAGCTCCTACAATGAGCAGTTCTTC.

The V and J genes are TRBV4-1 and TRBJ2-1; 8 nucleotides match TRBD2. Germline loops: CDR1 MGHRA, CDR2 YSYEKL. V shed 4 bases and J 7 bases; nucleotides not matched to a gene: 12. This CDR3 has 16 amino acids. CDR3 DNA: TGCGCCAGCAGCCTAGTCGGGGGGGCCGGAGGTAATGAGCAGTTCTTC. Amino acid sequence: CASSLVGGAGGNEQFF.

The gene calls are TRBV6-5 and TRBJ1-5; 7 bases are shared with TRBD1. Germline V lookup: CDR1 MNHEY, CDR2 SVGAGI. The CDR3 sequence is 13 residues long. The junction had 4 bases not matched to a gene; V was cut back by 6 bases and J by 5 bases. The CDR3: CASSSGGDQPQHF. CDR3 bases: TGTGCCAGCAGCTCAGGGGGAGATCAGCCCCAGCATTTT.

DNA for the CDR3: TGTGCCAGCAGCTGGGGGGTCGGGCTGTCCTACGAGCAGTACTTC. This translates into CASSWGVGLSYEQYF. The V gene is TRBV7-2, the J gene TRBJ2-7, with D possibly being TRBD2 (6 bases). The CDR3 loop spans 15 amino acids. Per germline, CDR1 SGHTA and CDR2 FQGNSA. The V end was cut by 4 bases, the J end by 1 base, with 14 bases between.

This clone was observed a single time. V and J are TRBV11-1 and TRBJ2-3, with D possibly called TRBD1 or TRBD2 (5 bases each). The CDR3 length is 16 residues. Germline V gene data show CDR1 as SGHAT and CDR2 as FQDESV (reference sequence). The V and J ends lost 0 bases and 4 bases respectively, with 14 bases between them. CDR3 amino acids: CASSLAGTAIADTQYF. In DNA form, the CDR3 reads TGTGCCAGCAGCTTAGCAGGGACCGCTATCGCAGATACGCAGTATTTT.

In nucleotides, the CDR3 is TGTGCCAGCAGCTCGACCGGAGGACACTTTGAAAAACTGTTTTTT. It is translated as CASSSTGGHFEKLFF. The gene calls are TRBV7-9 and TRBJ1-4; maybe TRBD1 (5 bases). V gave up 4 bases and J gave up 7 bases, with 16 bases separating them. Germline CDR1 is SEHNR and CDR2 is FQNEAQ (reference sequence). This CDR3 comprises 15 residues. Full variable domain (outside the CDR3, taken from reference TRBV7-9 and TRBJ1-4): DTGVSQNPRHKITKRGQNVTFRCDPISEHNRLYWYRQTLGQGPEFLTYFQNEAQLEKSRLLSDRFSAERPKGSFSTLEIQRTEQGDSAMYLCASSSTGGHFEKLFFGSGTQLSVL.

This chain connects TRBV4-1 to TRBJ1-2; D might be TRBD1 (6 bases). Germline CDR1 reads MGHRA; CDR2 reads YSYEKL. The CDR3 is 16 amino acids. Trimming took off 1 base at V and 2 bases at J, with 14 bases between the two ends. The CDR3 bases are TGCGCCAGCAGCCAAGTCGTAACAGGGACCAACTATGGCTACACCTTC. This translates into CASSQVVTGTNYGYTF.

The chain couples TRBV9 to TRBJ2-7; the match to TRBD2 covers 10 bases. With V trimmed by 3 bases and J by 0 bases, 6 bases remained unmatched. CDR1 and CDR2 from the germline V gene are SGDLS and YYNGEE. There are 16 residues in the CDR3. CDR3 sequence (DNA): TGTGCCAGCAGCGCGAGGACTAGCGGTGACTCCTACGAGCAGTACTTC. Amino acid sequence: CASSARTSGDSYEQYF.

A word on this clone: The sample holds other DNA sequences that translate to the same CDR3. The rearrangement uses TRBV7-9 and TRBJ2-7; D gene uncertain. The germline V gene encodes CDR1 SEHNR and CDR2 FQNEAQ (reference sequence). The CDR3 spans 13 residues. The V end was cut by 3 bases, the J end by 1 base, with 7 bases between. The CDR3 DNA follows: TGTGCCAGCAGCTTGGATGATTCCTACGAGCAGTACTTC. This gives the protein CASSLDDSYEQYF.

The rearrangement links TRBV27 to TRBJ2-7, with D possibly being TRBD2 (6 bases). Germline CDR1 and CDR2: MNHEY and SMNVEV (reference sequence). The CDR3 consists of 16 residues. V dropped 5 bases and J dropped 7 bases, with 24 bases sitting between them. CDR3 amino acids: CASSPGPGAAGREQYF. The CDR3 DNA is TGTGCCAGCAGTCCGGGCCCCGGGGCGGCGGGGAGAGAGCAGTACTTC.

The chain links TRBV2 to TRBJ2-1, with D possibly matching TRBD1 (8 bases). This CDR3 spans 14 amino acids. The germline gives CDR1 SNHLY, CDR2 FYNNEI. V lost 1 base and J lost 8, with 12 bases in between. CDR3 sequence reads: CASSEGTGRDEQFF. DNA of the CDR3: TGTGCCAGCAGTGAAGGGACAGGGAGGGATGAGCAGTTCTTC.

V and J are TRBV11-3 and TRBJ1-1; the D gene is possibly TRBD1 (5 bases). CDR1 SGHNT and CDR2 YENEEA come from the germline V gene. V lost 1 base, J lost 0 bases, and 6 bases lay in between. The CDR3 totals 14 residues. CDR3 sequence (DNA): TGTGCCAGCAGCTTAGGGGACTTGAACACTGAAGCTTTCTTT. This translates into CASSLGDLNTEAFF.

This chain connects TRBV29-1 to TRBJ2-1; D possibly corresponds to TRBD2 (6 bases). Germline CDR1 is SQVTM and CDR2 is ANQGSEA. With 6 bases removed from V and 7 bases from J, the gap between germline ends came to 16 bases. The CDR3 has 13 residues. CDR3 protein: CSVTGVAKNEQFF. The CDR3 DNA follows: TGCAGCGTGACGGGAGTAGCCAAAAATGAGCAGTTCTTC.

The chain links TRBV30 to TRBJ2-1; 9 bases map to TRBD2. The CDR3 covers 15 residues. The germline V gene encodes CDR1 GTSNPN and CDR2 SVGIG (reference sequence). Trimming cost V 2 bases and J 6 bases; bases outside gene matches: 8. The CDR3 here is CAWSIRELAGNEQFF. DNA of the CDR3: TGTGCCTGGAGTATTCGGGAACTAGCGGGCAATGAGCAGTTCTTC.

This chain connects TRBV2 to TRBJ2-2; 9 bases agree with TRBD1. CDR3 size: 15 residues. In germline, CDR1 is SNHLY, CDR2 FYNNEI. Trimming took 8 bases from V and 1 from J; bases not matched to a gene: 5. The CDR3 DNA is TGTGCCAGCCTAGAGGGACAGGGGAACACCGGGGAGCTGTTTTTT. Translated, it gives CASLEGQGNTGELFF.

V is TRBV5-8 and J is TRBJ2-1; 8 nucleotides line up with TRBD2. With 5 bases clipped from V and 9 bases from J, the junction kept 13 bases outside the gene matches. The CDR3 contains 15 residues. From germline, CDR1 is SGHTS and CDR2 YDEGEE. DNA for the CDR3: TGTGCCAGCAGACCAAGCGGGAGCCCCCTTCGTGAGCAGTTCTTC. Translation gives CASRPSGSPLREQFF.

The chain carries TRBV9 and TRBJ2-6; the match to TRBD1 covers 10 bases. This CDR3 comprises 17 residues. The germline V gene encodes CDR1 SGDLS and CDR2 YYNGEE. Trimming took 3 bases from V and 0 from J; bases not matched to a gene: 3. Written as DNA, the CDR3 is TGTGCCAGCAGCGGGACAGGGGGGCCCTCTGGGGCCAACGTCCTGACTTTC. It yields the protein CASSGTGGPSGANVLTF.

V gene TRBV2 combines with J gene TRBJ2-5; 8 bases are a match to TRBD2. The CDR3 runs to 17 residues. Trimming cost V 5 bases and J 5 bases; bases outside gene matches: 16. Germline V gene data show CDR1 as SNHLY and CDR2 as FYNNEI. CDR3 residues: CASSSDLALEREETQYF. CDR3 coding DNA: TGTGCCAGCAGTTCCGACTTGGCCCTCGAGCGGGAGGAGACCCAGTACTTC.

CDR3 in DNA: TGTGCCAGCAGTTTATTGGGACAGGGACCCCTGAGGGAGCTGTTTTTT. The encoded protein is CASSLLGQGPLRELFF. This chain links TRBV27 with TRBJ2-2, with 9 bases identical to TRBD1. Germline V lookup: CDR1 MNHEY, CDR2 SMNVEV (reference sequence). The CDR3 length is 16 residues. V gave up 1 base and J gave up 9 bases; unmatched junction bases: 9.

In nucleotides, the CDR3 is TGTGCCAGCAGCGCCCTGCCTAATGAGCAGTTCTTC. It codes for CASSALPNEQFF. V is TRBV9 and J is TRBJ2-1; unclear D gene. CDR1 is SGDLS, CDR2 YYNGEE, per germline. V gave up 3 bases and J gave up 7 bases, with 8 bases separating them. This CDR3 contains 12 residues.

This chain uses TRBV11-3 with TRBJ2-7; 10 bases line up with TRBD2. The germline gives CDR1 SGHNT, CDR2 YENEEA. The CDR3 is made up of 13 amino acids. The ends lost 5 bases at V and 5 bases at J; junction bases unmatched: 3. CDR3 coding DNA: TGTGCCAGCAGCATTAGCGGGGGGCACGAGCAGTACTTC. Amino acids: CASSISGGHEQYF. The variable domain in full, with the rest retrieved from reference TRBV11-3 and TRBJ2-7, is EAGVVQSPRYKIIEKKQPVAFWCNPISGHNTLYWYLQNLGQGPELLIRYENEEAVDDSQLPKDRFSAERLKGVDSTLKIQPAELGDSAVYLCASSISGGHEQYFGPGTRLTVT.